The 14 T cell receptor beta chains listed next were all sequenced from one sample in a study of blood T cell repertoires in COVID-19. The protocol was immunoSEQ multiplex PCR, while the TCRdb copy is restricted to in-frame clones and leaves out a portion. The table lists 60,000 to 65,000 clones, about 74% of them singletons. Input material: peripheral blood. These receptors all come from a woman of 80 years or more with acute or convalescent COVID-19.

The CDR3 nucleotides are TGTGCCTGGAGTGTTTTCCCCACAGGGGGAGGCTATGGCTACACCTTC. It is translated as CAWSVFPTGGGYGYTF. V gene TRBV30 combines with J gene TRBJ1-2; 8 bases match TRBD1. V was clipped by 0 bases and J by 4 bases; unmatched bases: 10. There are 16 residues in the CDR3. Germline assignment: CDR1 GTSNPN and CDR2 SVGIG (reference sequence).

The genes are TRBV9 and TRBJ2-3; TRBD1 agrees at 8 bases. The junction had 4 bases not matched to a gene; V was cut back by 4 bases and J by 3 bases. The CDR3 consists of 14 residues. Germline lookup yields CDR1 SGDLS and CDR2 YYNGEE. The CDR3 DNA sequence: TGTGCCAGCAGCCCGAGACAGGGGACAGATACGCAGTATTTT. Amino acid sequence: CASSPRQGTDTQYF.

This clone was observed once. The rearrangement uses TRBV20-1 and TRBJ2-5, with 7 bases identical to TRBD2. CDR3 size: 12 residues. The J segment lost 4 bases and the V segment lost 3 bases, leaving 2 bases of the junction unmatched. CDR1 and CDR2 (germline): DFQATT, SNEGSKA (reference sequence). The chain's CDR3 is CSASVAGETQYF. The CDR3 nucleotides are TGCAGTGCTAGTGTAGCGGGAGAGACCCAGTACTTC.

The rearrangement uses TRBV6-5 and TRBJ1-5; TRBD1 might be the D (5 bases). The CDR3 is 15 amino acids. The germline V and J ends were trimmed by 0 bases and 7 bases, with 13 bases remaining between them. Germline CDR1 MNHEY, CDR2 SVGAGI. CDR3 amino acids: CASSYSGGSAQPQHF. In nucleotides, the CDR3 is TGTGCCAGCAGTTACTCGGGGGGGTCTGCGCAGCCCCAGCATTTT.

The gene calls are TRBV7-9 and TRBJ1-4; 7 bases align to TRBD1. Germline assignment: CDR1 SEHNR and CDR2 FQNEAQ (reference sequence). CDR3 length: 15 residues. V gave up 1 base and J gave up 7 bases; unmatched junction bases: 6. The CDR3 nucleotides are TGTGCCAGCAGCTTAGAGGGACAGCTCGGTGAAAAACTGTTTTTT. Its protein is CASSLEGQLGEKLFF.

V is TRBV14 and J is TRBJ1-6, with 9 bases that match TRBD1. V shed 3 bases and J 8 bases; nucleotides not matched to a gene: 2. CDR3 length: 14 residues. The V gene's germline CDR1 is SGHDN and CDR2 FVKESK. CDR3 coding DNA: TGTGCCAGCAGCCACCGGGACAGGGATTCACCCCTCCACTTT. This translates into CASSHRDRDSPLHF. Filled out from reference TRBV14 and TRBJ1-6, the complete variable domain reads EAGVTQFPSHSVIEKGQTVTLRCDPISGHDNLYWYRRVMGKEIKFLLHFVKESKQDESGMPNNRFLAERTGGTYSTLKVQPAELEDSGVYFCASSHRDRDSPLHFGNGTRLTVT.

V and J are TRBV6-2 or TRBV6-3 and TRBJ2-7; tentative D call: TRBD2 (5 bases). V was cut by 6 bases and J by 1 base, with 13 bases left in between. The CDR3 has 14 residues. Germline V gives CDR1 MNHEY, CDR2 SVGEGT. CDR3 protein: CASSPEAVSYEQYF. The CDR3 region has the DNA TGTGCCAGCAGCCCAGAAGCGGTTTCCTACGAGCAGTACTTC.

The chain uses TRBV5-6 and TRBJ2-7; TRBD1 agrees at 9 bases. Germline CDR1 is SGHDT and CDR2 is YYEEEE. This CDR3 spans 15 amino acids. The V and J ends lost 5 bases and 6 bases, in that order; junction bases with no gene match: 12. The CDR3 DNA reads as TGTGCCAGCAGTCGAGCGGGACAGGGATGGAGCGAGCAGTACTTC. This translates into CASSRAGQGWSEQYF.

The chain uses TRBV11-3 and TRBJ2-7, with TRBD2 as a possible D gene (6 bases). V dropped 5 bases and J dropped 6 bases, with 14 bases sitting between them. The length of the CDR3 is 13 residues. Germline CDR1 reads SGHNT; CDR2 reads YENEEA. In nucleotides, the CDR3 is TGTGCCAGCAGCCCTGCGAACGGGGGCGAGCAGTACTTC. This gives the protein CASSPANGGEQYF.

CDR3 bases: TGCGCCAGCAGCCCCTCGGGACACAACACCGGGGAGCTGTTTTTT. Protein product: CASSPSGHNTGELFF. The chain has TRBV5-1 and TRBJ2-2; weak D call: TRBD1 (6 bases). Germline V CDR1 and CDR2: SGHRS, YFSETQ. The V end was cut by 4 bases, the J end by 2 bases, with 12 bases between. The CDR3 contains 15 residues. Combining the CDR3 with reference TRBV5-1 and TRBJ2-2 gives the whole variable domain KAGVTQTPRYLIKTRGQQVTLSCSPISGHRSVSWYQQTPGQGLQFLFEYFSETQRNKGNFPGRFSGRQFSNSRSEMNVSTLELGDSALYLCASSPSGHNTGELFFGEGSRLTVL.

This sequence joins TRBV2 and TRBJ1-2; D not resolved. V was pared by 3 bases and J by 8 bases, with 16 bases between. CDR1 is SNHLY and CDR2 is FYNNEI in the germline V gene. This CDR3 contains 14 residues. The CDR3 region is CASSDVRSSGGYTF. CDR3 nucleotide sequence: TGTGCCAGCAGTGACGTCAGGTCTTCGGGGGGCTACACCTTC. Full variable domain (outside the CDR3, taken from reference TRBV2 and TRBJ1-2): EPEVTQTPSHQVTQMGQEVILRCVPISNHLYFYWYRQILGQKVEFLVSFYNNEISEKSEIFDDQFSVERPDGSNFTLKIRSTKLEDSAMYFCASSDVRSSGGYTFGSGTRLTVV.

CDR3 bases: TGTGCCAGCAGGTTTCTACGCGTCGGGGAGCTGTTTTTT. Amino acids: CASRFLRVGELFF. This chain links TRBV6-5 with TRBJ2-2; D remains unclear. This CDR3 region has 13 residues. Germline CDR1 reads MNHEY; CDR2 reads SVGAGI. Deletions cut 6 bases from V and 7 bases from J, with 12 bases between.

The rearrangement uses TRBV6-6 and TRBJ2-5; possible D gene TRBD2, 5 bases. CDR3 size: 11 residues. V gave up 6 bases and J gave up 14 bases, with 16 bases separating them. CDR1 is MNHNY and CDR2 is SVGAGI in the germline V gene (reference sequence). In nucleotides, the CDR3 is TGTGCCAGCAGACTCGCCTACGGGGTTTACTTC. As protein: CASRLAYGVYF.

The chain has TRBV11-2 and TRBJ2-5; a weak D match, TRBD2 (6 bases). The germline V gene has CDR1 SGHAT and CDR2 FQNNGV. The V and J ends lost 0 bases and 1 base respectively, with 12 bases between them. The CDR3 loop spans 16 amino acids. The CDR3 DNA reads as TGTGCCAGCAGCTTAGATAGCGGAGGGATCCAAGAGACCCAGTACTTC. Protein product: CASSLDSGGIQETQYF. Combining the CDR3 with reference TRBV11-2 and TRBJ2-5 gives the whole variable domain EAGVAQSPRYKIIEKRQSVAFWCNPISGHATLYWYQQILGQGPKLLIQFQNNGVVDDSQLPKDRFSAERLKGVDSTLKIQPAKLEDSAVYLCASSLDSGGIQETQYFGPGTRLLVL.